This entry describes one T cell receptor (beta chain). Its target antigen remains unknown. Nothing much larger sits one base from this clone, and base qualities are not available. Libraries were built with the immunoSEQ multiplex PCR assay. As stored in TCRdb, this immuneACCESS dataset retains in-frame rearrangements with V and J assigned. A fraction of the clones does not appear; measured against another copy, unresolved V genes explain less than half of the discrepancy, and the remainder lacks a known reason. This sample has approximately 100,000 clones in its table, and about nine tenths of those were observed once. The top ten hold around 3.1% of the sample. The source of the sample is a study of T cell changes during pregnancy in multiple sclerosis (dated by TCRdb to between 2018 and 2020). Describing the broader study: The study looked at changes in the T cell repertoire across pregnancy in women with multiple sclerosis.

V and J lose 7 bases and 14 bases, and a span of 14 bases separates them. The CDR3 holds 11 amino acids from the cysteine to the phenylalanine. CDR3 DNA only is kept here, 33 bases in frame from base 1. Via the germline V gene (reference sequence), CDR1 is MNHNY and CDR2 SVGAGI. This TCR derives from a female donor with multiple sclerosis, enrolled in a pregnancy study. This specimen was peripheral blood, taken in the second trimester of pregnancy. This receptor chain uses TRBV6-6 and TRBJ1-4, with TRBD1 perhaps the D gene, on 6 matching bases. The nucleotide sequence is TGTGCCAGCACACCGGGACATCGCCTGTTTTTT. This gives the protein CASTPGHRLFF.